The 11 T cell receptor beta chains below all came from one sample that was sequenced in a study of blood T cells in healthy people across ages. Sample-barcoded 5' priming and a J-beta primer mix drove a second PCR of 7 to 11 cycles. One entry per CDR3 protein results from TCRdb running MiXCR on the 5' RACE reads. There are around 800,000 distinct CDR3 sequences in the sample; under 45% occur only once, and roughly 19% lies in the top ten. The sample was blood. The receptors were gathered from a man aged 55 to 70 in good health.

The J gene is TRBJ2-7, the V gene TRBV6-2 or TRBV6-3; 9 bases map to TRBD2. The germline V gene encodes CDR1 MNHEY and CDR2 SVGEGT. The CDR3 runs 14 residues. J was trimmed by 7 bases and V by 6 bases; bases with no gene match: 10. CDR3 nucleotide sequence: TGTGCCAGCAGAAAGCGGGGGGCTTACAATGAGCAGTACTTC. The encoded protein is CASRKRGAYNEQYF.

The CDR3 reads CASRTSGAPYEQYF. The CDR3 DNA is TGTGCCAGCAGGACTAGCGGGGCACCCTACGAGCAGTACTTC. V and J are TRBV6-2 or TRBV6-3 and TRBJ2-4; TRBD2 agrees at 11 bases. The J call may be mistaken, given a closer DNA end match to TRBJ2-7. The germline V gene encodes CDR1 MNHEY and CDR2 SVGEGT. CDR3 size: 14 residues.

V gene TRBV20-1 combines with J gene TRBJ2-6; D is perhaps TRBD1 or TRBD2 (6 bases each). This CDR3 spans 15 amino acids. V shed 4 bases and J shed 4 bases, with 14 bases lying between them. CDR1 DFQATT and CDR2 SNEGSKA come from the germline V gene (reference sequence). DNA of the CDR3: TGCAGTGCTACTAAAGGGGGGACAGGGGCCAACGTCCTGACTTTC. The encoded protein is CSATKGGTGANVLTF.

The gene calls are TRBV11-2 and TRBJ2-5, with D maybe TRBD1 (5 bases). Germline CDR1 SGHAT, CDR2 FQNNGV. V lost 5 bases to trimming and J lost 11 bases, with 18 bases between them. The CDR3 extends over 13 amino acids. The CDR3 region has the DNA TGTGCCAGCAGCACCTCCAGGGTGAATGAGCAGTACTTC. Encoded protein: CASSTSRVNEQYF.

This clonotype was seen many times. This sequence joins TRBV5-4 and TRBJ2-5; tentatively, D is TRBD2 (5 bases). V was cut by 2 bases and J by 2 bases, with 10 bases left in between. The CDR3 loop spans 14 amino acids. Germline V CDR1 and CDR2: SGHNT, YYREEE (reference sequence). Here the CDR3 reads CASSLGGRQETQYF. The CDR3, as DNA: TGTGCCAGCAGCTTAGGTGGGAGACAAGAGACCCAGTACTTC. Variable domain in full (rest from reference TRBV5-4 and TRBJ2-5): ETGVTQSPTHLIKTRGQQVTLRCSSQSGHNTVSWYQQALGQGPQFIFQYYREEENGRGNFPPRFSGLQFPNYSSELNVNALELDDSALYLCASSLGGRQETQYFGPGTRLLVL.

The J gene is TRBJ2-1, the V gene TRBV12-3 or TRBV12-4; 7 bases line up with TRBD2. Losses at the gene ends were 7 bases for V and 6 bases for J; bases not matched to a gene: 9. The length of the CDR3 is 14 residues. As DNA, the CDR3 is TGTGCCAGCATATCCAGCGGGGTAATCAATGAGCAGTTCTTC. Translation: CASISSGVINEQFF.

The CDR3 loop is CASSLFRGPNSPLHF. The CDR3 region has the DNA TGTGCCAGCAGCTTATTCCGGGGGCCCAATTCACCCCTCCACTTT. V gene TRBV7-9 combines with J gene TRBJ1-6; tentative D call: TRBD1 (6 bases). The CDR3 runs to 15 residues. V was cut by 2 bases and J by 7 bases, with 12 bases left in between. CDR1 and CDR2 from the germline V gene are SEHNR and FQNEAQ (reference sequence).

The chain employs TRBV2 and TRBJ1-2, with 8 bases identical to TRBD1. V lost 3 bases to trimming and J lost 6 bases; unmatched junction nucleotides: 3. Germline V gives CDR1 SNHLY, CDR2 FYNNEI. The CDR3 is 13 amino acids. In nucleotides, the CDR3 is TGTGCCAGCAGTGATTACAGGGGGAATGGCTACACCTTC. This codes for CASSDYRGNGYTF.

V is TRBV29-1 and J is TRBJ1-2; tentative D call: TRBD1 (5 bases). The V gene lost 4 bases and the J gene lost 4 bases, with 13 bases spanning the gap. CDR3 length equals 13 residues. Per the germline V gene, CDR1 is SQVTM and CDR2 is ANQGSEA. CDR3 in DNA: TGCAGCGTTGGGGGGGTGCAGGGCTATGGCTACACCTTC. Its translation is CSVGGVQGYGYTF.

Concerning this clonotype: A read error is possible here, since a much larger clone lies one base away. The chain joins TRBV3-1 to TRBJ1-6, with D perhaps TRBD1 (6 bases). Germline V gives CDR1 LGHDT, CDR2 YNNKEL (reference sequence). The CDR3 sequence is 15 residues long. CDR3 in amino acids: CVSSQTGPLGAPLHF. The CDR3 DNA reads as TGTGTCAGCAGCCAAACAGGGCCACTCGGGGCACCCCTCCACTTT.

This rearrangement joins TRBV15 to TRBJ1-2, with TRBD1 matching over 8 bases. CDR3 length: 16 amino acids. V was pared by 1 base and J by 3 bases, with 7 bases of the junction left unmatched. Germline V lookup: CDR1 LNHNV, CDR2 YYDKDF (reference sequence). The DNA for the CDR3 is TGTGCCACCAGCAGAGGCCTTGACAGGGGATACTATGGCTACACCTTC. Protein sequence: CATSRGLDRGYYGYTF.